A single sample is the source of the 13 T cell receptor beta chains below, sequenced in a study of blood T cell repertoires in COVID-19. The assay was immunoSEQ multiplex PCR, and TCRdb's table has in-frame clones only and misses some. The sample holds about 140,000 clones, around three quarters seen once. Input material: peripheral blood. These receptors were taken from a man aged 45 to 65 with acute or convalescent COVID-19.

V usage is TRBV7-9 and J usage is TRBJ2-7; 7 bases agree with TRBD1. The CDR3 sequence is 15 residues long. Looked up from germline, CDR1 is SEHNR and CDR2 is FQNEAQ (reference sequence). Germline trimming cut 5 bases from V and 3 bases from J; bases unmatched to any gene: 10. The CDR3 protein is CASSNTGVRGYEQYF. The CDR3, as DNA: TGTGCCAGCAGCAATACAGGGGTAAGGGGCTACGAGCAGTACTTC.

The CDR3 coding sequence is TGTGCCAGTAGTCCCCGGTCCGTCTACGAGCAGTACTTC. Translated: CASSPRSVYEQYF. The V call is TRBV19, the J call TRBJ2-7; D gene uncertain. The CDR3 runs 13 residues. Germline values: CDR1 LNHDA, CDR2 SQIVND (reference sequence). V was pared by 5 bases and J by 3 bases, with 11 bases between.

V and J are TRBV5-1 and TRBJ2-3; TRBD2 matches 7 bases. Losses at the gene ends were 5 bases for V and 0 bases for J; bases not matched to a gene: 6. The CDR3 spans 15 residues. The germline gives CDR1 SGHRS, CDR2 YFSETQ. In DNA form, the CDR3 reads TGCGCCAGCAGGACCAGCGGGACTAGCACAGATACGCAGTATTTT. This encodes CASRTSGTSTDTQYF.

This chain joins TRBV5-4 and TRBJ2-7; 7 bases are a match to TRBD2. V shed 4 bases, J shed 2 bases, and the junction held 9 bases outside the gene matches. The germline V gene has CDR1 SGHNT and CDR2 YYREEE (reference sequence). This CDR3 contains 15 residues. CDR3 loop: CASSTKERGTYEQYV. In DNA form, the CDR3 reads TGTGCCAGCAGCACTAAGGAGCGGGGAACCTACGAGCAGTACGTC.

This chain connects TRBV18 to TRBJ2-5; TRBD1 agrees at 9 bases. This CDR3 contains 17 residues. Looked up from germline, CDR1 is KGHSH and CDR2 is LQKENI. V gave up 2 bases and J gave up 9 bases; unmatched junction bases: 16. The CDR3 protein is CASSPISRGQGTTAQYF. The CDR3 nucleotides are TGTGCCAGCTCACCAATTAGCCGAGGACAGGGGACAACGGCCCAGTACTTC.

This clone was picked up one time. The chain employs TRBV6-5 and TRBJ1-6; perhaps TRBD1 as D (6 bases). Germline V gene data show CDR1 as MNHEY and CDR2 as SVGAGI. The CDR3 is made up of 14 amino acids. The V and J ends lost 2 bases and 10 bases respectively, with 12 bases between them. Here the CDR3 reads CASSYNREGSPLHF. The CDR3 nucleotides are TGTGCCAGCAGTTACAACAGGGAAGGATCACCCCTCCACTTT.

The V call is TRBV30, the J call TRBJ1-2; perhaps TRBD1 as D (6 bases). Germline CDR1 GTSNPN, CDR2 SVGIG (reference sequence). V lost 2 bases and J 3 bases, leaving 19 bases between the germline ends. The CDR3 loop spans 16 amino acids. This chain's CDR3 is CAWSPLFGGADYGYTF. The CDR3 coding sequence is TGTGCCTGGAGTCCCCTATTTGGGGGGGCGGACTATGGCTACACCTTC.

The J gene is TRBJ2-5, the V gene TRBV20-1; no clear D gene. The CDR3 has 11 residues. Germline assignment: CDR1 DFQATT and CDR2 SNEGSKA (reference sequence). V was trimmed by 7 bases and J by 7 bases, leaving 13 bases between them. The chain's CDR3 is CSGGTVGTQYF. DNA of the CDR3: TGCAGTGGCGGAACCGTGGGGACCCAGTACTTC.

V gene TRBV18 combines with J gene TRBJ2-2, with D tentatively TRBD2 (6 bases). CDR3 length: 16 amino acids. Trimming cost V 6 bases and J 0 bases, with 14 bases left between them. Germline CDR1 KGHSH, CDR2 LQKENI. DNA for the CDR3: TGTGCCAGCTCCAGACAAGCGGGTACGAACACCGGGGAGCTGTTTTTT. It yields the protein CASSRQAGTNTGELFF.

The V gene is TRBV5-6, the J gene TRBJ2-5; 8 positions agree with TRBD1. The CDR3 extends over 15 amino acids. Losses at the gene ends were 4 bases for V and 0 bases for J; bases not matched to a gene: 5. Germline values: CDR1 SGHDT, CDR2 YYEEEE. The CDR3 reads CASSVDRVYQETQYF. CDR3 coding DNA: TGTGCCAGCAGCGTGGACAGGGTCTACCAAGAGACCCAGTACTTC. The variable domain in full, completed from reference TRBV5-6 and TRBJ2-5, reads DAGVTQSPTHLIKTRGQQVTLRCSPKSGHDTVSWYQQALGQGPQFIFQYYEEEERQRGNFPDRFSGHQFPNYSSELNVNALLLGDSALYLCASSVDRVYQETQYFGPGTRLLVL.

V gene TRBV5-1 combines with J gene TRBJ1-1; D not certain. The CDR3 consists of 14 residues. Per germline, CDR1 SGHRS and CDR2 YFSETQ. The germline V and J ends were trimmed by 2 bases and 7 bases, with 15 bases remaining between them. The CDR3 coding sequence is TGCGCCAGCAGCTTCGGGTCTAAAGAGAGTGAAGCTTTCTTT. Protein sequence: CASSFGSKESEAFF.

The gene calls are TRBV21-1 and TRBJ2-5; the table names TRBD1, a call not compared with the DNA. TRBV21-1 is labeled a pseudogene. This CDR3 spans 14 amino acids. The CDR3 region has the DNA TGTGCCAGCAGCAACACCGGGACACAAGAGACCCAGTACTTC. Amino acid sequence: CASSNTGTQETQYF.

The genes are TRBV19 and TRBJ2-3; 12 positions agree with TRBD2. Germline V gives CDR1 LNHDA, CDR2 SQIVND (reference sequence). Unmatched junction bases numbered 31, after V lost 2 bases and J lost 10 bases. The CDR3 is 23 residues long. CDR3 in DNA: TGTGCCAGTAGTATATTCCACCTATTCGGACTAGCGGGACCGGATGAGGACGATACGGCGCAGTATTTT. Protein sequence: CASSIFHLFGLAGPDEDDTAQYF. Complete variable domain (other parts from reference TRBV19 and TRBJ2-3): DGGITQSPKYLFRKEGQNVTLSCEQNLNHDAMYWYRQDPGQGLRLIYYSQIVNDFQKGDIAEGYSVSREKKESFPLTVTSAQKNPTAFYLCASSIFHLFGLAGPDEDDTAQYFGPGTRLTVL.